The clone carrying this T cell receptor beta chain was observed a few times. Antigen: not known. Sequencing used immunoSEQ multiplex PCR; TCRdb keeps in-frame clones, though not all of them. The sample lists 48,000 or so clones; about nine tenths were seen once. The sample is drawn from a study of OX40 agonist ivuxolimab in advanced cancers. The CDR3 totals 14 residues. Per the germline V gene, CDR1 is PRHDT and CDR2 is FYEKMQ (reference sequence). V was cut by 4 bases and J by 5 bases, with 9 bases left in between. Study findings and constraints: There was clonal expansion of CD4+ and CD8+ blood T cells by week 6 at 0.1 to 3.0 mg/kg.

The sequencing used CD4+ or CD8+ T cells sorted from blood, collected in a trial of the OX40 agonist ivuxolimab. The origin of this receptor is an adult with an advanced solid tumor such as melanoma, head and neck, liver or kidney cancer. The chain combines TRBV13 with TRBJ1-6; no clear D. The CDR3 loop reads CASSSRGDNSPLHF. The DNA for the CDR3 is TGTGCCAGCAGCTCCCGGGGTGATAATTCACCCCTCCACTTT.